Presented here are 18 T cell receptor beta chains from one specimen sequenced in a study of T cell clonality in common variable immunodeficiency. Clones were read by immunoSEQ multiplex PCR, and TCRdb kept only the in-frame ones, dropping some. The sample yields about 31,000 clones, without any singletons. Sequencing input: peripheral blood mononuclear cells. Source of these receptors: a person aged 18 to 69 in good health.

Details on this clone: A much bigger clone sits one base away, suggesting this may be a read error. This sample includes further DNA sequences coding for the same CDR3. The CDR3 sequence is CASTAGTANYGYTF. The CDR3 bases that were read are TGCGCCAGCACAGCCGGGACAGCGAACTATGGG. The rearrangement joins TRBV5-1 to TRBJ1-2; 7 nucleotides align to TRBD1. The read ends 3 residues early relative to the CDR3; the germline J gene fills the gap. The CDR3 extends over 14 amino acids. The germline CDR1 and CDR2 sequences are SGHRS and YFSETQ. The full variable domain, its missing parts supplied by reference TRBV5-1 and TRBJ1-2, is KAGVTQTPRYLIKTRGQQVTLSCSPISGHRSVSWYQQTPGQGLQFLFEYFSETQRNKGNFPGRFSGRQFSNSRSEMNVSTLELGDSALYLCASTAGTANYGYTFGSGTRLTVV.

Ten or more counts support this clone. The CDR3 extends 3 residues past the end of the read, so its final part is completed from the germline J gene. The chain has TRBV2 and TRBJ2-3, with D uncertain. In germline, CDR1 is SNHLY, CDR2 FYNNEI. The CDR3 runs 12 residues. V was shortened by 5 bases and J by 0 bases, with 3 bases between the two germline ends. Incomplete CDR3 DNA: TGTGCCAGCAGTATAAGCACAGATACG. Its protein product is CASSISTDT. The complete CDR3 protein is CASSISTDTQYF. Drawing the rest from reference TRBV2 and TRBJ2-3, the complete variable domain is EPEVTQTPSHQVTQMGQEVILRCVPISNHLYFYWYRQILGQKVEFLVSFYNNEISEKSEIFDDQFSVERPDGSNFTLKIRSTKLEDSAMYFCASSISTDTQYFGPGTRLTVL.

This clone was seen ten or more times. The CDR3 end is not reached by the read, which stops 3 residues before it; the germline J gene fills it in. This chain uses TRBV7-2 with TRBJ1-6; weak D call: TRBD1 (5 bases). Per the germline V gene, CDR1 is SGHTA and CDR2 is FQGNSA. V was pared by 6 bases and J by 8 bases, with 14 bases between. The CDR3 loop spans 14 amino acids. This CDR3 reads CASRRDFLYSPLHF. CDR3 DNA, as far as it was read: TGTGCCAGCAGACGGGACTTCCTATATTCACCC.

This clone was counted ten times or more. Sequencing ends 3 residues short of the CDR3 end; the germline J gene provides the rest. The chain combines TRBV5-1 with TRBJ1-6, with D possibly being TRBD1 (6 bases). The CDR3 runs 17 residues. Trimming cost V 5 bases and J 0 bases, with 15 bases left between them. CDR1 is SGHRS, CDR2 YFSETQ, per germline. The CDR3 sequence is CASSPRTASSYNSPLHF. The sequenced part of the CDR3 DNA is TGCGCCAGCAGTCCACGGACAGCGAGCTCCTATAATTCACCC.

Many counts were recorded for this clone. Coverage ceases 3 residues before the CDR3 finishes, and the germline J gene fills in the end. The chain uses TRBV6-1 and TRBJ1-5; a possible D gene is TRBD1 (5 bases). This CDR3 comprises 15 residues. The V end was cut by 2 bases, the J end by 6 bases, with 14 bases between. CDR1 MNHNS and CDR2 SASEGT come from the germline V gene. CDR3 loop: CASSEPSGLSQPQHF. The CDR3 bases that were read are TGTGCCAGCAGTGAACCCTCGGGACTAAGTCAGCCC.

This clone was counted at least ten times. The sequenced part of the CDR3 DNA is TGTGCCAGCAGCCCTTTAGTGGCAGGGGGTACCTACGAG. Amino acids: CASSPLVAGGTYE. In full, the CDR3 is CASSPLVAGGTYEQYF. The chain combines TRBV7-8 with TRBJ2-7; 7 nucleotides agree with TRBD1. Read data end 3 residues before the CDR3 end; the end is taken from the germline J gene. CDR3 length equals 16 residues. Looked up from germline, CDR1 is SGHVS and CDR2 is FQNEAQ. V dropped 5 bases and J dropped 2; count of bases not matched to a gene: 12. The full variable domain, with the rest looked up from reference TRBV7-8 and TRBJ2-7, is GAGVSQSPRYKVAKRGQDVALRCDPISGHVSLFWYQQALGQGPEFLTYFQNEAQLDKSGLPSDRFFAERPEGSVSTLKIQRTQQEDSAVYLCASSPLVAGGTYEQYFGPGTRLTVT.

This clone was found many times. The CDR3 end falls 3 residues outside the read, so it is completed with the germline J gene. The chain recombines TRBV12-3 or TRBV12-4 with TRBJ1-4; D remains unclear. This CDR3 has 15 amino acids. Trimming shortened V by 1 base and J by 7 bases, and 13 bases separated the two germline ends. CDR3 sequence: CASSLVRGYPEKLFF. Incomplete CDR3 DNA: TGTGCCAGCAGTTTAGTTCGCGGTTACCCTGAAAAA.

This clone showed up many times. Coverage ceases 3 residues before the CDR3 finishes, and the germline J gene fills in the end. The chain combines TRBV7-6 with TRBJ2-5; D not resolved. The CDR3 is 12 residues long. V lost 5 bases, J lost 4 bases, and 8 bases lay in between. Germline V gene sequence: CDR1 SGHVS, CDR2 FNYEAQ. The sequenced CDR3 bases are TGTGCCAGCAGCCCAAGAGGAGAGACC. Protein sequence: CASSPRGET. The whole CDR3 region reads CASSPRGETQYF.

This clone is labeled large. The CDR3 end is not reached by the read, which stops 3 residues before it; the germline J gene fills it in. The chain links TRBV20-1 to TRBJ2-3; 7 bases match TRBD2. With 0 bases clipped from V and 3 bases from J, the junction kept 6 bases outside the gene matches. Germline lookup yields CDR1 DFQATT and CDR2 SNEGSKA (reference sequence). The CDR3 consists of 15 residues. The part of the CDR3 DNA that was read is TGCAGTGCTAGAGACCAAGCGGGGCGGACAGATACG. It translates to CSARDQAGRTDT. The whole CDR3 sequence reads CSARDQAGRTDTQYF.

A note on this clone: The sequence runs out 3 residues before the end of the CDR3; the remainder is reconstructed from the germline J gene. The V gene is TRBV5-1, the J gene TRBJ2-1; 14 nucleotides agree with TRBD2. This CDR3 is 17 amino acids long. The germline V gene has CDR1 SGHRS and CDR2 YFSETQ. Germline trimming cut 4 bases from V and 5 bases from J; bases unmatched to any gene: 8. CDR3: CASSPRLAGGPNNEQFF. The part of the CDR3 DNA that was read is TGCGCCAGCAGCCCCAGACTAGCGGGAGGGCCCAACAATGAG.

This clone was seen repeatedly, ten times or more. The sequenced part of the CDR3 DNA is TGTGCCAGCAGTGAAGACAGCTCTGGGGCCAACGTC. Its translation is CASSEDSSGANV. The entire CDR3 reads CASSEDSSGANVLTF. The chain recombines TRBV6-1 with TRBJ2-6; no firm D call. The CDR3 end is not reached by the read, which stops 3 residues before it; the germline J gene fills it in. In germline, CDR1 is MNHNS, CDR2 SASEGT. V was shortened by 1 base and J by 0 bases, with 4 bases between the two germline ends. The CDR3 runs 15 residues.

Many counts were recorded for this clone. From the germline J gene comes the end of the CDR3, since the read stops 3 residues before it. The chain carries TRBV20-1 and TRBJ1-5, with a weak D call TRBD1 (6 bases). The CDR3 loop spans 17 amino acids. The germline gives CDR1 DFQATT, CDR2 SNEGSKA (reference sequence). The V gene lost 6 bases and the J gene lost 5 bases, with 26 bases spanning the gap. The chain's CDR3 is CSANYHHWDTLYQPQHF. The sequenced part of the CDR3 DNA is TGCAGTGCAAACTATCACCACTGGGACACCTTATATCAGCCC.

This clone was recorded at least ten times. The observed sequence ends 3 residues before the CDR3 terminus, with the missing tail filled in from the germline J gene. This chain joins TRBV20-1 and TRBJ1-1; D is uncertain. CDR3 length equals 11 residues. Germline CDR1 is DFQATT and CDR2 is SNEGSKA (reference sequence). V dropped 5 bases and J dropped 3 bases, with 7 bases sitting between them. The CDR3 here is CSAGRDTEAFF. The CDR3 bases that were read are TGCAGTGCTGGGCGGGACACTGAA.

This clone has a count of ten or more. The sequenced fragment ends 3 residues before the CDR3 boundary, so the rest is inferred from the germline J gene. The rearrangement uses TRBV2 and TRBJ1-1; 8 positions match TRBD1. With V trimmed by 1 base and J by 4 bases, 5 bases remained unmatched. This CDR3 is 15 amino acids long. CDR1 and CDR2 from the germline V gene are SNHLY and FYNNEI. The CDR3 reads CASSEGAGGSTEAFF. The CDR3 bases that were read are TGTGCCAGCAGTGAAGGCGCAGGGGGCAGCACTGAA. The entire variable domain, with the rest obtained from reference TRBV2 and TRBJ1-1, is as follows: EPEVTQTPSHQVTQMGQEVILRCVPISNHLYFYWYRQILGQKVEFLVSFYNNEISEKSEIFDDQFSVERPDGSNFTLKIRSTKLEDSAMYFCASSEGAGGSTEAFFGQGTRLTVV.

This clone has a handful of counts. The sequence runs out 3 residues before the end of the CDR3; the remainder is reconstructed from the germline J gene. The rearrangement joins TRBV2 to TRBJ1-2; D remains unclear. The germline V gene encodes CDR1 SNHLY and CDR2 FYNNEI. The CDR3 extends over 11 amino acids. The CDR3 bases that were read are TGTGCCAGCACCTTCGACTACGAC. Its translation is CASTFDYD. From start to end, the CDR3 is CASTFDYDYTF.

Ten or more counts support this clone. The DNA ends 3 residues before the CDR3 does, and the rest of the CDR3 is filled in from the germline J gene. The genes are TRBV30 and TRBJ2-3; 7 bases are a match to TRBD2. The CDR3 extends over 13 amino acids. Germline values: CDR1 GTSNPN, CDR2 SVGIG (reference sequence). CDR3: CAWSRPGGETQYF. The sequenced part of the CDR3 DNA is TGTGCCTGGAGTAGGCCTGGGGGGGAGACG. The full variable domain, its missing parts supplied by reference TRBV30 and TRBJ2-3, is SQTIHQWPATLVQPVGSPLSLECTVEGTSNPNLYWYRQAAGRGLQLLFYSVGIGQISSEVPQNLSASRPQDRQFILSSKKLLLSDSGFYLCAWSRPGGETQYFGPGTRLTVL.

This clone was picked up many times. This CDR3 is CSARPTGSAGTEAFF. The DNA read from the CDR3 is TGCAGTGCTAGACCCACAGGGTCAGCAGGGACTGAA. The chain employs TRBV20-1 and TRBJ1-1; TRBD1 might be the D (6 bases). Sequencing ends 3 residues short of the CDR3 end; the germline J gene provides the rest. Trimming shortened V by 2 bases and J by 5 bases, and 18 bases separated the two germline ends. The CDR3 is made up of 15 amino acids. Looked up from germline, CDR1 is DFQATT and CDR2 is SNEGSKA (reference sequence).

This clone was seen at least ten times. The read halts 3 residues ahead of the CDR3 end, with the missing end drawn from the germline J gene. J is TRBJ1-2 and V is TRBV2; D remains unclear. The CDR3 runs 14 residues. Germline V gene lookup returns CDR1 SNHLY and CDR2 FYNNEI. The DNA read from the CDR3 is TGTGCCAGCAGTGAAGCGGGATGGACGGGGGGC. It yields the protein CASSEAGWTGG. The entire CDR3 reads CASSEAGWTGGYTF.